These T cell receptor beta chains were read from a single sample in a study of CD4+ T cells in melanoma. The data were produced by immunoSEQ multiplex PCR, yet TCRdb's version contains in-frame clones alone and is incomplete. The profile shows over 8,000 clones, approximately 72% of them singletons. The sample consisted of tumor tissue. These receptors originate from a human donor with melanoma. The CDR3 runs from the conserved cysteine through the conserved F or W. D genes are given only for firm matches. Clone size, where shown, is once, few, many, or a class for clones that have expanded.

d_call clone_size j_call v_call cdr3_aa cdr3_nt
NA NA TRBJ2-3 TRBV5-1 CASSLVATDTQYF TGCGCCAGCAGCTTGGTCGCTACAGATACGCAGTATTTT
NA NA TRBJ1-6 TRBV6-5 CASSLRGTSSPLHF TGTGCCAGCAGCCTCAGGGGAACGTCTTCACCCCTCCACTTT
NA medium-sized TRBJ1-5 TRBV6-5 CASSRTNQPQHF TGTGCCAGCAGCCGTACGAATCAGCCCCAGCATTTT
NA NA TRBJ1-2 TRBV11-2 CASSLNPFAADGYTF TGTGCCAGCAGCTTAAACCCCTTCGCGGCGGATGGCTACACCTTC
NA NA TRBJ2-7 TRBV7-8 CASSFFGGEQYF TGTGCCAGCAGCTTTTTCGGCGGCGAGCAGTACTTC
TRBD1 NA TRBJ2-2 TRBV6-5 CASRPVRGQGGELFF TGTGCCAGCAGGCCTGTTAGGGGGCAAGGCGGGGAGCTGTTTTTT
NA NA TRBJ1-2 TRBV5-5 CASSFRQINYGYTF TGTGCCAGCAGCTTCAGACAGATTAACTATGGCTACACCTTC
NA NA TRBJ2-3 TRBV7-9 CASSLIRTETSTDTQYF TGTGCCAGCAGCTTGATTCGGACAGAAACTAGCACAGATACGCAGTATTTT
NA NA TRBJ1-1 TRBV6-1 CASSDAPEPLGAFF TGTGCCAGCAGTGACGCGCCGGAGCCTCTGGGAGCTTTCTTT
NA NA TRBJ2-5 TRBV27 CASSPQGAQETQYF TGTGCCAGCAGCCCACAGGGCGCCCAAGAGACCCAGTACTTC
TRBD1 NA TRBJ1-6 TRBV19 CASRTGEFSPLHF TGTGCCAGCCGGACAGGGGAGTTCTCACCCCTCCACTTT
NA large TRBJ2-2 TRBV30 CAWSVEAGTAGELFF TGTGCCTGGAGTGTAGAGGCGGGTACGGCCGGGGAGCTGTTTTTT
NA NA TRBJ2-7 TRBV19 CASSIRPGVSYEQYF TGTGCCAGTAGTATACGACCAGGGGTCTCCTACGAGCAGTACTTC
NA NA TRBJ2-1 TRBV9 CASSSVLGGANEQFF TGTGCCAGTTCCTCTGTGCTGGGCGGGGCCAATGAGCAGTTCTTC
NA NA TRBJ1-2 TRBV11-2 CASSLLGQSSSYGYTF TGTGCCAGCAGCTTACTTGGACAGTCTTCGAGCTATGGCTACACCTTC
TRBD1 NA TRBJ2-7 TRBV7-7 CASSVGQAYEQYF TGTGCCAGCAGCGTGGGACAGGCCTACGAGCAGTACTTC
NA NA TRBJ2-1 TRBV5-8 CASRPRGLSNEQFF TGTGCCAGCAGGCCTCGGGGCCTCTCGAATGAGCAGTTCTTC
NA NA TRBJ2-7 TRBV10-3 CAISVGLSYEQYF TGTGCCATCAGCGTCGGCTTATCCTACGAGCAGTACTTC